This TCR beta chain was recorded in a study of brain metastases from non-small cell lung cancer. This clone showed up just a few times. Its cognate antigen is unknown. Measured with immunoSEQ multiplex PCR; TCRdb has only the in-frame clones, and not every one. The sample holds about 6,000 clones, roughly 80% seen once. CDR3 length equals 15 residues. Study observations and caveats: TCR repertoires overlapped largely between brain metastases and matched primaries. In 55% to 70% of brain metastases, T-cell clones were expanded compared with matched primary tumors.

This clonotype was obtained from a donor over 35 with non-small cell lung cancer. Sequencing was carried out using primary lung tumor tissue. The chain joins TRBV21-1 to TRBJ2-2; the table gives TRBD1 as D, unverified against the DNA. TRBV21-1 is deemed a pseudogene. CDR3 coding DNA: TGTGCCAGCAGGAAGCTACAGGCTAACACCGGGGAGCTGTTTTTT. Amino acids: CASRKLQANTGELFF.